Following are 14 T cell receptor beta chains from one sample sequenced in a study of T-cell memory formation after mild COVID-19. TCRdb analysed the 5' RACE reads with MiXCR anew, one entry per CDR3 protein. The profile shows approximately 480,000 distinct CDR3 sequences, 15% to 20% of them singletons. Sequenced material: PBMCs or a T cell subset sorted from them (not recorded which). Receptors originate from an adult woman who had mild COVID-19 (a few samples of this study predate the infection). Cell type and time point are not known.

This clonotype was seen a single time. The chain carries TRBV29-1 and TRBJ2-7, with unresolved D. The CDR3 totals 10 residues. V was shortened by 5 bases and J by 3 bases, with 5 bases between the two germline ends. CDR1 and CDR2 (germline): SQVTM, ANQGSEA. The CDR3 sequence: CSVLLYEQYF. The CDR3 region has the DNA TGCAGCGTTTTACTCTACGAGCAGTACTTC.

Only a few counts were recorded for this clonotype. V and J are TRBV6-6 and TRBJ1-1; D remains unclear. CDR1 and CDR2 (germline): MNHNY, SVGAGI (reference sequence). The CDR3 has 12 residues. V lost 8 bases and J lost 1, with 8 bases in between. The CDR3 is CASHKPNTEAFF. The CDR3 coding sequence is TGTGCCAGCCACAAGCCGAACACTGAAGCTTTCTTT.

The rearrangement links TRBV20-1 to TRBJ2-7, with 11 bases matching TRBD2. The junction had 7 bases not matched to a gene; V was cut back by 3 bases and J by 6 bases. Germline assignment: CDR1 DFQATT and CDR2 SNEGSKA (reference sequence). CDR3 length: 14 residues. The CDR3 reads CSASSGRVEIEQYF. In DNA, the CDR3 is TGCAGTGCTAGTAGCGGGAGGGTTGAGATCGAGCAGTACTTC.

This chain links TRBV6-2 or TRBV6-3 with TRBJ2-3; D remains ambiguous. The V gene's germline CDR1 is MNHEY and CDR2 SVGEGT. The CDR3 length is 14 residues. The V and J ends lost 4 bases and 6 bases respectively, with 14 bases between them. The CDR3 is CASSSPDSVDTQYF. CDR3 DNA sequence: TGTGCCAGCAGTTCGCCTGATTCGGTGGATACGCAGTATTTT.

The chain couples TRBV9 to TRBJ2-3; D uncertain. Trimming shortened V by 0 bases and J by 6 bases, and 11 bases separated the two germline ends. The CDR3 loop spans 14 amino acids. CDR1 and CDR2 (germline): SGDLS, YYNGEE. The DNA for the CDR3 is TGTGCCAGCAGCGTAGCCCCGACGCAGGATACGCAGTATTTT. Encoded protein: CASSVAPTQDTQYF.

The genes are TRBV5-4 and TRBJ2-2; no definite D call. The CDR3 is 16 amino acids. V was trimmed by 0 bases and J by 1 base, leaving 10 bases between them. Germline CDR1 SGHNT, CDR2 YYREEE (reference sequence). In DNA form, the CDR3 reads TGTGCCAGCAGCTTGGGCCGGAGTCTGAACACCGGGGAGCTGTTTTTT. It yields the protein CASSLGRSLNTGELFF.

This chain links TRBV5-1 with TRBJ2-3; 7 bases are shared with TRBD1. The junction had 10 bases not matched to a gene; V was cut back by 7 bases and J by 2 bases. The CDR3 spans 15 residues. The germline V gene has CDR1 SGHRS and CDR2 YFSETQ. CDR3 protein: CASAPEGAPTDTQYF. Written as DNA, the CDR3 is TGCGCCAGCGCACCAGAGGGGGCCCCCACAGATACGCAGTATTTT.

V usage is TRBV11-3 and J usage is TRBJ2-1, with D hard to call. V was cut by 5 bases and J by 0 bases, with 5 bases left in between. There are 13 residues in the CDR3. Per germline, CDR1 SGHNT and CDR2 YENEEA. DNA for the CDR3: TGTGCCAGCAGCCAGCTCTCCTACAATGAGCAGTTCTTC. Amino acids: CASSQLSYNEQFF.

The J gene is TRBJ1-5, the V gene TRBV7-2, with D possibly matching TRBD1 (5 bases). Germline V CDR1 and CDR2: SGHTA, FQGNSA. The germline V and J ends were trimmed by 4 bases and 5 bases, with 12 bases remaining between them. The CDR3 extends over 14 amino acids. The CDR3 coding sequence is TGTGCCAGCAGCTACTTCAGGGAGGATCAGCCCCAGCATTTT. Amino acids: CASSYFREDQPQHF.

This clonotype was seen a handful of times. CDR3 sequence (DNA): TGCGCCAGCAGCCCCGAACTAGCGGGTGGGTACGAGCAGTACTTC. Its protein is CASSPELAGGYEQYF. The genes are TRBV5-1 and TRBJ2-7, with 9 bases identical to TRBD2. CDR1 and CDR2 from the germline V gene are SGHRS and YFSETQ. V trimming: 4 bases; J trimming: 4 bases; junction bases outside the gene matches: 9. The CDR3 spans 15 residues.

The chain joins TRBV7-2 to TRBJ2-5; 11 bases are shared with TRBD2. The V segment lost 2 bases and the J segment 5 bases; nucleotides outside the gene matches: 13. This CDR3 has 18 residues. Germline V gene data show CDR1 as SGHTA and CDR2 as FQGNSA. The CDR3 coding sequence is TGTGCCAGCAGCTTACTCGAGATAGCGGGAGGGCCGAGGGAGACCCAGTACTTC. Amino acids: CASSLLEIAGGPRETQYF.

This clonotype was observed a single time. The gene calls are TRBV6-6 and TRBJ1-2; D is possibly TRBD1 (6 bases). Germline values: CDR1 MNHNY, CDR2 SVGAGI (reference sequence). Trimming removed 6 bases at V and 4 bases at J, with 21 bases between. This CDR3 is built from 16 residues. CDR3 DNA sequence: TGTGCCAGCAGGCCACCCGGACAGTCCGGCGTCTATGGCTACACCTTC. Translated: CASRPPGQSGVYGYTF.

The chain links TRBV7-8 to TRBJ2-4; unclear D gene. V lost 1 base, J lost 4 bases, and 11 bases lay in between. Germline values: CDR1 SGHVS, CDR2 FQNEAQ. The CDR3 spans 15 residues. CDR3 nucleotide sequence: TGTGCCAGCAGCTTAGACGGGCCCTTAAAAAACATTCAGTACTTC. Translating gives CASSLDGPLKNIQYF.

This clonotype was recorded a few times. The chain couples TRBV5-6 to TRBJ2-5; D call uncertain. The germline CDR1 and CDR2 sequences are SGHDT and YYEEEE. The CDR3 runs 14 residues. V was cut by 4 bases and J by 4 bases, with 14 bases left in between. In DNA, the CDR3 is TGTGCCAGCAGCCCGACCTCGGGTCTAGAGACCCAGTACTTC. Translating it yields CASSPTSGLETQYF.